This T cell receptor (beta chain) is drawn from a study of T cells after yellow fever vaccination. TCRdb ran MiXCR on the 5' RACE reads and lists one entry per CDR3 protein. The sample carries about 400,000 distinct CDR3 sequences, about 9.9% recorded once. V lost 5 bases and J 4 bases, leaving 20 bases between the germline ends. CDR1 and CDR2 from the germline V gene are SGHTA and FQGNSA. The CDR3 is made up of 16 amino acids. The source material was PBMCs, sampled on the day of the first yellow fever vaccination. The TCR sequence derives from a man younger than 35 who received the YFV17D yellow fever vaccine. The V call is TRBV7-2, the J call TRBJ2-5; the D gene is possibly TRBD1 (5 bases). CDR3 DNA sequence: TGTGCCAGCAGCCTCCCCTGGGCAGGGATGGGAGAGACCCAGTACTTC. As protein: CASSLPWAGMGETQYF.